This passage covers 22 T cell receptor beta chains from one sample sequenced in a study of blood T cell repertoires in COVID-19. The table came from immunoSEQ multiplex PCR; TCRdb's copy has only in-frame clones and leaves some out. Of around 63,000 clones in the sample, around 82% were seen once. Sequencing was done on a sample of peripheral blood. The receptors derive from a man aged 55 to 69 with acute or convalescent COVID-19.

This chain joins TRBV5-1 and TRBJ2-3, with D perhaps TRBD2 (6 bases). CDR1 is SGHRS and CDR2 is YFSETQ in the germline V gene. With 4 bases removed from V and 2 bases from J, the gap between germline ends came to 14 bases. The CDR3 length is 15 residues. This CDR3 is CASSPGAGFTDTQYF. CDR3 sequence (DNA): TGCGCCAGCAGCCCGGGAGCGGGTTTCACAGATACGCAGTATTTT.

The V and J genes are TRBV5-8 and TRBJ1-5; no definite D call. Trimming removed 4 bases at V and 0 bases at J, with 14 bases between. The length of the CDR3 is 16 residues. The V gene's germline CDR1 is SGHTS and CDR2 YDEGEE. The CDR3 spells CASSANGFYSNQPQHF. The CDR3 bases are TGTGCCAGCAGCGCAAACGGGTTCTATAGCAATCAGCCCCAGCATTTT. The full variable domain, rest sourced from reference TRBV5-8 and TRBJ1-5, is EAGVTQSPTHLIKTRGQQATLRCSPISGHTSVYWYQQALGLGLQFLLWYDEGEERNRGNFPPRFSGRQFPNYSSELNVNALELEDSALYLCASSANGFYSNQPQHFGDGTRLSIL.

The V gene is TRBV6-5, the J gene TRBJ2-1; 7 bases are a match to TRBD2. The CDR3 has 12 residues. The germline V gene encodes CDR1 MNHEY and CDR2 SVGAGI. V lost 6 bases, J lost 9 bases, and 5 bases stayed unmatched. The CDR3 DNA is TGTGCCAGCAGCGCTAGCGGTGTTGAGCAGTTCTTC. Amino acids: CASSASGVEQFF.

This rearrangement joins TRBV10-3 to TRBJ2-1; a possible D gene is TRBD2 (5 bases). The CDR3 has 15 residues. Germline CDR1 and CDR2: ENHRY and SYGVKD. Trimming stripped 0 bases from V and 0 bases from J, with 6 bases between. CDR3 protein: CAISESGSSYNEQFF. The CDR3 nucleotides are TGTGCCATCAGTGAGTCGGGGAGCTCCTACAATGAGCAGTTCTTC.

The chain's CDR3 is CASGFWVNPLAVGETQYF. As DNA, the CDR3 is TGTGCTAGTGGTTTCTGGGTAAACCCGCTAGCGGTGGGCGAGACCCAGTACTTC. The genes are TRBV12-5 and TRBJ2-5; 7 bases match TRBD2. The CDR3 is made up of 18 amino acids. After removal of 3 bases from V and 5 bases from J, the junction contained 18 bases not matched to a gene. The germline V gene encodes CDR1 LGHNT and CDR2 FRNRAP.

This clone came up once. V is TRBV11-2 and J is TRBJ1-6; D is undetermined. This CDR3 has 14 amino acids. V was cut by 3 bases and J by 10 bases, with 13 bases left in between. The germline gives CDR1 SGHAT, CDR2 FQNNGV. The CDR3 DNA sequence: TGTGCCAGCAGCTTGCCAGCAGGTCACTCACCCCTCCACTTT. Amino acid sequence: CASSLPAGHSPLHF.

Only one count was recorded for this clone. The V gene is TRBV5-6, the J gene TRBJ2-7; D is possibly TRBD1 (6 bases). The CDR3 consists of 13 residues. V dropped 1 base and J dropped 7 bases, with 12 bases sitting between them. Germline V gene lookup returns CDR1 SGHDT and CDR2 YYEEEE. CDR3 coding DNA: TGTGCCAGCAGCTTGCAGGGGCACGTTGAGCAGTACTTC. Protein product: CASSLQGHVEQYF.

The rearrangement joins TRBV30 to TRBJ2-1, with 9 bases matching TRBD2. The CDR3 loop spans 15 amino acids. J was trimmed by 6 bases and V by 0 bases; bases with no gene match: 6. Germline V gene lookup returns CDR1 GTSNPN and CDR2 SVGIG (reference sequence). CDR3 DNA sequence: TGTGCCTGGAGTGTACGAGGCGGGGGGGCCAATGAGCAGTTCTTC. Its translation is CAWSVRGGGANEQFF.

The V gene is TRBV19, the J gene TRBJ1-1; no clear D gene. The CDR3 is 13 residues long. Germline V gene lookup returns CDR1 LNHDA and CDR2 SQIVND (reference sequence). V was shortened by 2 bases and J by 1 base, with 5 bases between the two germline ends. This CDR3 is CASSINWNTEAFF. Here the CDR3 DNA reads TGTGCCAGTAGTATAAACTGGAACACTGAAGCTTTCTTT.

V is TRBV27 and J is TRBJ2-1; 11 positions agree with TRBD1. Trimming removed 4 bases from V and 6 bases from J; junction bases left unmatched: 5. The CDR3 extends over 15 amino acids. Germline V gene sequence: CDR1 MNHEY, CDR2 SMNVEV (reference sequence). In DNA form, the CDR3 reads TGTGCCAGCAGTTCCCGGGACAGGGGGTCCAATGAGCAGTTCTTC. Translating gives CASSSRDRGSNEQFF.

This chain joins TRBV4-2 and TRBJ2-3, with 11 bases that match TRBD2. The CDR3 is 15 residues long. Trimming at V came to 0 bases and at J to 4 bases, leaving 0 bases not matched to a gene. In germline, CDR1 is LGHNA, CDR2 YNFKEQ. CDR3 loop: CASSQDSGGADTQYF. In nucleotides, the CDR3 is TGTGCCAGCAGCCAAGATAGCGGGGGGGCAGATACGCAGTATTTT.

As DNA, the CDR3 is TGCGCCAGCAGCCCTACCTACGAGCAGTACTTC. This sequence encodes CASSPTYEQYF. The chain uses TRBV10-2 and TRBJ2-7; D is uncertain. The CDR3 spans 11 residues. The germline gives CDR1 WSHSY, CDR2 SAAADI. Trimming removed 6 bases at V and 2 bases at J, with 5 bases between.

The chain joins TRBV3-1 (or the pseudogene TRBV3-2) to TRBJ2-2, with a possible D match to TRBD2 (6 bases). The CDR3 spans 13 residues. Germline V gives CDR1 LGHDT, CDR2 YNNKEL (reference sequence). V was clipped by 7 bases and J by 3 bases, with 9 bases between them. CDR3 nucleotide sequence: TGTGCCAGCAAGCGGGTTTACACCGGGGAGCTGTTTTTT. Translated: CASKRVYTGELFF.

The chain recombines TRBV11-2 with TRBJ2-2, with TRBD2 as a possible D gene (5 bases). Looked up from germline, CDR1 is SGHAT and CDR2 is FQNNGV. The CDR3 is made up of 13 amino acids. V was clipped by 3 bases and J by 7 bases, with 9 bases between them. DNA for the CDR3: TGTGCCAGCAGCTTGGTGGGAGTCGGGGAGCTGTTTTTT. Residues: CASSLVGVGELFF.

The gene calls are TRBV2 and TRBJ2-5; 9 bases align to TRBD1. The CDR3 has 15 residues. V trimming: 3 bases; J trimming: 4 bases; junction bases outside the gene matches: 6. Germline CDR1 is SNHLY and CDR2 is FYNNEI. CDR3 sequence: CASSEPGQGGETQYF. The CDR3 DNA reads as TGTGCCAGCAGTGAGCCGGGACAGGGTGGAGAGACCCAGTACTTC.

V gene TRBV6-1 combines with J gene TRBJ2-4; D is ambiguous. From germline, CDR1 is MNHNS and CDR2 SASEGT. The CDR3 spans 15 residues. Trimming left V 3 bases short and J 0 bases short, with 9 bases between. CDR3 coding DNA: TGTGCCAGCAGTGAGTTGGGCCTAGCCAAAAACATTCAGTACTTC. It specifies CASSELGLAKNIQYF.

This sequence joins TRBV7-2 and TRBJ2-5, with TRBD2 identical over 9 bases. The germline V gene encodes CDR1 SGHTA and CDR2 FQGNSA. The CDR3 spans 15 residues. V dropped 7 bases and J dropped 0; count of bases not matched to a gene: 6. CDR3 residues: CASTSSGVHQETQYF. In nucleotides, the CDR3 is TGTGCCAGCACCTCTAGCGGGGTACACCAAGAGACCCAGTACTTC.

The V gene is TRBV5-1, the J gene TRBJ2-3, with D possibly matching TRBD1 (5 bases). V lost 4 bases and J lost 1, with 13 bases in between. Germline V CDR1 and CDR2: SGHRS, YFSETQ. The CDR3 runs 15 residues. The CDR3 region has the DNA TGCGCCAGCAGCCCGATCGACAGACGCACAGATACGCAGTATTTT. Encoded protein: CASSPIDRRTDTQYF.

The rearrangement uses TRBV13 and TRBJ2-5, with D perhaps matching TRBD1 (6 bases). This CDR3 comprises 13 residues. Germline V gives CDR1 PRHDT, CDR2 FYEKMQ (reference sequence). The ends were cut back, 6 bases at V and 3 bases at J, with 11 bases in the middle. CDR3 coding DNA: TGTGCCAGCAGTCAGGGACATGAAGAGACCCAGTACTTC. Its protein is CASSQGHEETQYF.

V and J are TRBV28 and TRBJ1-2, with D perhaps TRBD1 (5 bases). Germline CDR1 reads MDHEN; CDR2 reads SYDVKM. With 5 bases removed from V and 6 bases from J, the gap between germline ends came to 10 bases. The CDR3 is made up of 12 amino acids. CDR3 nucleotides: TGTGCCAGCAGTACTATACAGGATGGCTACACCTTC. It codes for CASSTIQDGYTF.

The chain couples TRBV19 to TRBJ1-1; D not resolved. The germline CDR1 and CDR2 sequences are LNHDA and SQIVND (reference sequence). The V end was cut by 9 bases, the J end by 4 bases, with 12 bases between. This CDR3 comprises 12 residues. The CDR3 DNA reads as TGTGCCAGCATCTTTGAGGGCACTGAAGCTTTCTTT. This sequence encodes CASIFEGTEAFF.

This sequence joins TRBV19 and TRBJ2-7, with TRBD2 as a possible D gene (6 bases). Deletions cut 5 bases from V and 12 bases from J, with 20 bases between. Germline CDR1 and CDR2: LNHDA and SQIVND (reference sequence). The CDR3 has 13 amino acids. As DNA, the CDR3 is TGTGCCAGTAGTCTGCGGACGGGGGAACACTGGTACTTC. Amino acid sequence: CASSLRTGEHWYF.